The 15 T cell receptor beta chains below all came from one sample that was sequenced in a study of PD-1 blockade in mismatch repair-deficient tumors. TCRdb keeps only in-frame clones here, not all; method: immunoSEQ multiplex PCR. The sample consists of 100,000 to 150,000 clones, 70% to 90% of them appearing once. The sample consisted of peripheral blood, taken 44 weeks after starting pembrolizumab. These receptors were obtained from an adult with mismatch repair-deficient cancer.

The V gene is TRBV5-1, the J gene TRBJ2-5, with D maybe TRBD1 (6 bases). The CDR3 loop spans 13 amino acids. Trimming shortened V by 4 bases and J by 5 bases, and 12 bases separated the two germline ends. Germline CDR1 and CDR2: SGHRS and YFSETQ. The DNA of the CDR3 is TGCGCCAGCAGCCCCCGGACAGCTGAGACCCAGTACTTC. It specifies CASSPRTAETQYF.

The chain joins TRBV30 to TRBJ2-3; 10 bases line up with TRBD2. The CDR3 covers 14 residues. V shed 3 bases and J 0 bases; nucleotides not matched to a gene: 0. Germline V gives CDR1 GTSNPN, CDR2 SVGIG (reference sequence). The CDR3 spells CAWRTSGSTDTQYF. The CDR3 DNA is TGTGCCTGGAGGACTAGCGGGAGCACAGATACGCAGTATTTT.

DNA for the CDR3: TGTGCCAGCAGCCCAACGCTATATGGCTACACCTTC. It encodes CASSPTLYGYTF. This chain joins TRBV5-5 and TRBJ1-2, with D unresolved. Per germline, CDR1 SGHKS and CDR2 YYEKEE (reference sequence). The CDR3 has 12 residues. V lost 4 bases and J lost 5, with 9 bases in between.

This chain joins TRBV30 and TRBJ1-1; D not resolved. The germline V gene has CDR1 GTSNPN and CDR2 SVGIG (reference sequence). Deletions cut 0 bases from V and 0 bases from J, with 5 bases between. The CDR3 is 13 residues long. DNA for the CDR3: TGTGCCTGGAGTGTGGCGATGAACACTGAAGCTTTCTTT. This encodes CAWSVAMNTEAFF.

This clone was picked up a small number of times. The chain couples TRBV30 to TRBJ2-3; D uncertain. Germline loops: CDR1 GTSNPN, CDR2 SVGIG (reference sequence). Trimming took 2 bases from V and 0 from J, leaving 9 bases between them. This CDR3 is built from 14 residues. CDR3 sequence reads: CAWSSWESTDTQYF. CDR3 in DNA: TGTGCCTGGAGTAGTTGGGAAAGCACAGATACGCAGTATTTT.

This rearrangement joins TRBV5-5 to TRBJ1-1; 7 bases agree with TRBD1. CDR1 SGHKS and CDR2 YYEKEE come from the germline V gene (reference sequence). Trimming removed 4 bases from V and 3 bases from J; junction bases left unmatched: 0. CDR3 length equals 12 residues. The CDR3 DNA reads TGTGCCAGCAGCACAGGGGACACTGAAGCTTTCTTT. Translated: CASSTGDTEAFF.

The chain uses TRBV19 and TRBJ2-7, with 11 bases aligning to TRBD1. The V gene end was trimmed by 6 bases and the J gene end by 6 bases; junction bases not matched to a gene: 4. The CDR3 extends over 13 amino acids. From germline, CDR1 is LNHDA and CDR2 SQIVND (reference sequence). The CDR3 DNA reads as TGTGCCAGTAGCCCAGGGACAGGGGGCGAGCAGTACTTC. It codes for CASSPGTGGEQYF.

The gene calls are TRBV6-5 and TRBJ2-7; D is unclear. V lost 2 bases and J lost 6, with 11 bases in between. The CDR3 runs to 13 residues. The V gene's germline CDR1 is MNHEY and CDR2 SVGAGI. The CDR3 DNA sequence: TGTGCCAGCAGTTACACCCCCTCCCTCGAGCAGTACTTC. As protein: CASSYTPSLEQYF.

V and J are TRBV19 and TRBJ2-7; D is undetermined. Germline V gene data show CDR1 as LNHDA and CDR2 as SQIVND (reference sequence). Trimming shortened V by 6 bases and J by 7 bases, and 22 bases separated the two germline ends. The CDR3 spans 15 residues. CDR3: CASRANWPNDWEQYF. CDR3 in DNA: TGTGCCAGTAGGGCCAACTGGCCAAACGACTGGGAGCAGTACTTC.

In DNA, the CDR3 is TGTGCCAGCAGCTTAAACACCCCAGGAGGCTATGGCTACACCTTC. Residues: CASSLNTPGGYGYTF. This chain connects TRBV7-3 to TRBJ1-2; D unclear. The CDR3 runs 15 residues. Trimming removed 1 base at V and 4 bases at J, with 13 bases between. Germline values: CDR1 SGHTA, CDR2 FQGTGA.

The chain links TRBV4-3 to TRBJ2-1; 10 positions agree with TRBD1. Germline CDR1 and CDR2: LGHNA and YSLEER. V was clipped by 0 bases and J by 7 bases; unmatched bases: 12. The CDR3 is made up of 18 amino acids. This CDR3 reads CASSQDPAWDRGNNEQFF. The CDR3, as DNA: TGCGCCAGCAGCCAAGACCCCGCCTGGGACAGGGGAAATAATGAGCAGTTCTTC.

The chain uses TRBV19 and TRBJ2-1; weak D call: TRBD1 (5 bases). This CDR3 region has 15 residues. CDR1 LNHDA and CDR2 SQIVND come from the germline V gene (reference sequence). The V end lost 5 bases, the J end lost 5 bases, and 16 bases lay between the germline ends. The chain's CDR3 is CASSELSTANNEQFF. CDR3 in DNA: TGTGCCAGTAGTGAACTGTCGACAGCGAACAATGAGCAGTTCTTC.

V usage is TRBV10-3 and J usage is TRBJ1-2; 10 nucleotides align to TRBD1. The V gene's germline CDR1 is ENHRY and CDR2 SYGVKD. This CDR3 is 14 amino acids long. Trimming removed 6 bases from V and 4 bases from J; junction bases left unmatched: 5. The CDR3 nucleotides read TGTGCCATCAGGGGGACAGGGGACGGCTATGGCTACACCTTC. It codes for CAIRGTGDGYGYTF.

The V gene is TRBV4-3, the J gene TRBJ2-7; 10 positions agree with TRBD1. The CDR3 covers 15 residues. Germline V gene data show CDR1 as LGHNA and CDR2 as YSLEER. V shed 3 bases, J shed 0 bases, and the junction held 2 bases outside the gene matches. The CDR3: CASSQDRGISYEQYF. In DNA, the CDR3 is TGCGCCAGCAGCCAGGACAGGGGGATCTCCTACGAGCAGTACTTC.

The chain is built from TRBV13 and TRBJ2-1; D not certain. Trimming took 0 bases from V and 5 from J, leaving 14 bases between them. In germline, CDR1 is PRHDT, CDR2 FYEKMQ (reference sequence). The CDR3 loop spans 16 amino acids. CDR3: CASSLGLAPLDNEQFF. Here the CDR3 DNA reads TGTGCCAGCAGCTTAGGACTCGCTCCTTTAGACAATGAGCAGTTCTTC.